This T cell receptor beta chain was identified during a study of T cell responses to AZD1222 COVID-19 vaccine. Study results and caveats: Repertoires were obtained solely post-peak T cell response. The donor group comprised mostly white British people and more females; the analysis possibly underestimated clonal diversity. Nearly half of unique spike-specific TCRs reportedly avoided B.1.351 and B.1.1.7 mutated regions. Of the AZD1222 recipients, only five or six were seropositive at baseline.

Germline CDR1 LGHNA, CDR2 YNFKEQ. V dropped 0 bases and J dropped 4 bases, with 15 bases sitting between them. CDR3 length: 16 residues. The repertoire was sequenced with immunoSEQ multiplex PCR; TCRdb's copy has only in-frame clones and lacks some. Of 20,000 to 30,000 clones in the sample, roughly 88% are singletons; the top ten hold under 3.5%. This clone was counted a few times. Its specificity is unknown. The V and J genes are TRBV4-2 and TRBJ2-5; no definite D call. This TCR came from an adult who received the AZD1222 COVID-19 vaccine. The sequencing here drew on peripheral blood, taken 28 days after the second AZD1222 dose. CDR3 residues: CASSQDSSGGGETQYF. Written as DNA, the CDR3 is TGTGCCAGCAGCCAAGATTCATCGGGCGGCGGAGAGACCCAGTACTTC.